This T cell receptor beta chain appears in the sequencing data of a study of T-cell memory formation after mild COVID-19. As for the study in general: Largely, TCR clusters stayed within a single donor. Study-level results: CM and EM subsets held most contracting CD4+ clones; EMRA held CD8+ ones.

V was trimmed by 8 bases and J by 2 bases, leaving 8 bases between them. CDR1 is WNHNN and CDR2 is SYGVQD in the germline V gene (reference sequence). This CDR3 spans 12 amino acids. As concerns this clonotype: Its specificity is unknown.

From the 5' RACE reads, TCRdb called clonotypes with MiXCR, one entry per CDR3 protein. The sample lists more than 250,000 distinct CDR3 sequences; around 16% were seen once. Material: PBMCs or a T cell subset sorted from them (not recorded which). The chain has TRBV10-1 and TRBJ2-3; the D is unclear. The receptor's source is a young man who had mild COVID-19 (a few samples of this study predate the infection). Cell type and time point are not known. CDR3 in DNA: TGCGCCAGCGCTGCAAACACAGATACGCAGTATTTT. Encoded protein: CASAANTDTQYF.